These 22 T cell receptor beta chains were all obtained from the same sample, sequenced in a study of beta chain features in type 1 diabetes. Investigators reverse transcribed all isolated RNA, so they sequenced expressed TCRB transcripts. Using immunoSEQ multiplex PCR, the repertoire was profiled, and TCRdb retains in-frame clones only, with some absent. The sample shows about 150,000 clones, 10% of them seen only once. Findings and caveats of the study: TCRB CDR3 length was moderately but significantly reduced in all four CD4+ subsets of Type 1 diabetes patients.

These TCRs' antigens remain unknown. The sample was central memory CD4+ T cells from blood. These receptors were obtained from a man under 40 with type 1 diabetes.

This chain uses TRBV18 with TRBJ1-5, with 9 bases lining up with TRBD1. The J segment lost 2 bases and the V segment lost 2 bases, leaving 4 bases of the junction unmatched. Germline CDR1 reads KGHSH; CDR2 reads LQKENI. This CDR3 comprises 16 residues. The CDR3 spells CASSPGQGIGNQPQHF. The DNA of the CDR3 is TGTGCCAGCTCACCAGGACAGGGGATCGGCAATCAGCCCCAGCATTTT.

In its sample, this clone was seen a few times. The V call is TRBV7-9, the J call TRBJ2-1; D is unclear. The CDR3 loop spans 15 amino acids. Germline V gene data show CDR1 as SEHNR and CDR2 as FQNEAQ (reference sequence). Trimming removed 6 bases from V and 2 bases from J, with 14 bases in between. Here the CDR3 reads CASRPHAATYNEQFF. The DNA of the CDR3 is TGTGCCAGCAGACCCCACGCGGCTACCTACAATGAGCAGTTCTTC.

This clone was counted between two and nine times. The chain recombines TRBV6-5 with TRBJ1-1; no firm D call. CDR1 and CDR2 from the germline V gene are MNHEY and SVGAGI. V was trimmed by 1 base and J by 1 base, leaving 13 bases between them. This CDR3 has 16 residues. The CDR3 reads CASSYLSARGNTEAFF. CDR3 bases: TGTGCCAGCAGTTACTTGTCGGCACGGGGGAACACTGAAGCTTTCTTT.

This clone was observed a few times. V usage is TRBV27 and J usage is TRBJ2-3; TRBD2 agrees at 13 bases. The CDR3 loop spans 19 amino acids. The germline gives CDR1 MNHEY, CDR2 SMNVEV (reference sequence). With 2 bases clipped from V and 2 bases from J, the junction kept 10 bases outside the gene matches. The CDR3 sequence: CASSLRGAGTSGTTDTQYF. The CDR3, as DNA: TGTGCCAGCAGTTTAAGGGGGGCCGGGACTAGCGGGACCACAGATACGCAGTATTTT.

The chain employs TRBV5-1 and TRBJ2-7; tentative D call: TRBD1 (6 bases). The germline V gene has CDR1 SGHRS and CDR2 YFSETQ. V dropped 4 bases and J dropped 6 bases, with 14 bases sitting between them. The CDR3 is 13 residues long. For the CDR3, the DNA is TGCGCCAGCAGCAATTCAGGGGCGCGCGAGCAGTACTTC. It translates to CASSNSGAREQYF.

This clone was observed a handful of times. The rearrangement links TRBV2 to TRBJ2-5; 7 bases match TRBD2. Germline assignment: CDR1 SNHLY and CDR2 FYNNEI. V was clipped by 6 bases and J by 4 bases; unmatched bases: 5. CDR3 size: 13 residues. The CDR3 region has the DNA TGTGCCAGCAGGGGGCCGGGAGGAGAGACCCAGTACTTC. Translated: CASRGPGGETQYF.

The rearrangement uses TRBV9 and TRBJ2-7, with D possibly being TRBD1 (5 bases). The CDR3 has 16 amino acids. V lost 0 bases to trimming and J lost 0 bases, with 13 bases between them. In germline, CDR1 is SGDLS, CDR2 YYNGEE. The CDR3 here is CASSVGGTGSSYEQYF. The CDR3 region has the DNA TGTGCCAGCAGCGTAGGCGGAACAGGCAGCTCCTACGAGCAGTACTTC.

The chain combines TRBV11-1 with TRBJ2-1, with D possibly being TRBD2 (5 bases). The CDR3 consists of 12 residues. The germline V and J ends were trimmed by 5 bases and 7 bases, with 9 bases remaining between them. Per the germline V gene, CDR1 is SGHAT and CDR2 is FQDESV (reference sequence). The CDR3 spells CASSARGNEQFF. CDR3 DNA sequence: TGTGCCAGCAGCGCCCGAGGGAATGAGCAGTTCTTC.

A few counts support this clone. The chain joins TRBV6-6 to TRBJ2-7; the D gene is possibly TRBD2 (6 bases). Germline values: CDR1 MNHNY, CDR2 SVGAGI (reference sequence). The ends were cut back, 7 bases at V and 6 bases at J, with 10 bases in the middle. CDR3 length equals 11 residues. CDR3 sequence (DNA): TGTGCCAGCATGGGAGGAGGCGAGCAGTACTTC. It translates to CASMGGGEQYF.

This clone was observed a handful of times. This chain links TRBV29-1 with TRBJ2-7; D perhaps matches TRBD1 (7 bases). CDR1 is SQVTM, CDR2 ANQGSEA, per germline. The CDR3 spans 15 residues. With 4 bases removed from V and 4 bases from J, the gap between germline ends came to 20 bases. CDR3 in amino acids: CSVVPAGGIPYEQYF. CDR3 DNA sequence: TGCAGCGTTGTCCCCGCAGGGGGGATCCCGTACGAGCAGTACTTC.

This chain joins TRBV29-1 and TRBJ2-7, with TRBD2 matching 7 bases. The germline V gene encodes CDR1 SQVTM and CDR2 ANQGSEA. The CDR3 is made up of 14 amino acids. The V segment lost 7 bases and the J segment 1 base; nucleotides outside the gene matches: 10. CDR3 nucleotides: TGCAGCGCCCGCGGGAGTGGGGTTTCCTACGAGCAGTACTTC. It is translated as CSARGSGVSYEQYF.

The chain couples TRBV30 to TRBJ2-3; 13 bases align to TRBD2. The CDR3 has 17 amino acids. Trimming at V came to 5 bases and at J to 3 bases, leaving 11 bases not matched to a gene. Germline V lookup: CDR1 GTSNPN, CDR2 SVGIG (reference sequence). The CDR3 sequence: CAWLLAGGLIRTDTQYF. CDR3 nucleotide sequence: TGTGCCTGGCTACTAGCGGGAGGGCTGATTAGGACAGATACGCAGTATTTT.

This clone was detected a few times. The rearrangement links TRBV4-2 to TRBJ2-5, with 8 bases identical to TRBD2. Germline V gene sequence: CDR1 LGHNA, CDR2 YNFKEQ. CDR3 length: 15 amino acids. The V gene end was trimmed by 2 bases and the J gene end by 5 bases; junction bases not matched to a gene: 7. The DNA of the CDR3 is TGTGCCAGCAGCCAATACCGACCGGGAGGGGAGACCCAGTACTTC. Amino acids: CASSQYRPGGETQYF.

V gene TRBV7-9 combines with J gene TRBJ2-7; no clear D gene. V dropped 1 base and J dropped 3 bases, with 13 bases sitting between them. Germline V gene lookup returns CDR1 SEHNR and CDR2 FQNEAQ (reference sequence). CDR3 length: 15 residues. CDR3 sequence reads: CASSLDVAENYEQYF. CDR3 nucleotides: TGTGCCAGCAGCTTAGATGTAGCCGAGAACTACGAGCAGTACTTC.

The CDR3 coding sequence is TGTGCCAGCAGGGCCTCGAACACTGAAGCTTTCTTT. Translated, it gives CASRASNTEAFF. This chain connects TRBV28 to TRBJ1-1; D not resolved. The germline gives CDR1 MDHEN, CDR2 SYDVKM. The length of the CDR3 is 12 residues. Trimming stripped 6 bases from V and 1 base from J, with 6 bases between. The entire variable domain, with the rest obtained from reference TRBV28 and TRBJ1-1, is as follows: DVKVTQSSRYLVKRTGEKVFLECVQDMDHENMFWYRQDPGLGLRLIYFSYDVKMKEKGDIPEGYSVSREKKERFSLILESASTNQTSMYLCASRASNTEAFFGQGTRLTVV.

The chain carries TRBV12-5 and TRBJ1-1, with unresolved D. Germline V lookup: CDR1 LGHNT, CDR2 FRNRAP. This CDR3 comprises 13 residues. V was cut by 5 bases and J by 1 base, with 8 bases left in between. The CDR3 sequence: CASGNKQNTEAFF. The CDR3 nucleotides read TGTGCTAGTGGTAATAAACAGAACACTGAAGCTTTCTTT.

J is TRBJ2-7 and V is TRBV18; 8 bases map to TRBD2. Unmatched junction bases numbered 6, after V lost 2 bases and J lost 3 bases. Germline V gene data show CDR1 as KGHSH and CDR2 as LQKENI. CDR3 size: 15 residues. As DNA, the CDR3 is TGTGCCAGCTCACCATTCAGCGGGAGTGTCTACGAGCAGTACTTC. It is translated as CASSPFSGSVYEQYF.

This clone was detected many times. V usage is TRBV11-2 and J usage is TRBJ2-2; D might be TRBD2 (5 bases). Between the trimmed V and J ends, which lost 1 base and 1 base, there was a span of 10 bases. CDR1 is SGHAT, CDR2 FQNNGV, per germline. The CDR3 consists of 16 residues. The CDR3 DNA reads as TGTGCCAGCAGCTTAGCGGGGAAAGGGAACACCGGGGAGCTGTTTTTT. This gives the protein CASSLAGKGNTGELFF.

This clone was seen more than once but under ten times. The CDR3 reads CASSYSMGDYTF. The CDR3 DNA sequence: TGTGCCAGCAGTTACTCGATGGGCGACTACACCTTC. The chain joins TRBV6-5 to TRBJ1-2, with D unresolved. Germline values: CDR1 MNHEY, CDR2 SVGAGI. V was trimmed by 0 bases and J by 10 bases, leaving 9 bases between them. The CDR3 spans 12 residues.

The chain employs TRBV10-3 and TRBJ2-3; TRBD2 aligns across 8 bases. Germline-derived CDR1 and CDR2 are ENHRY and SYGVKD. This CDR3 is 15 amino acids long. V shed 0 bases and J 6 bases; nucleotides not matched to a gene: 5. The CDR3: CAISESGGRQDTQYF. The CDR3 DNA reads TGTGCCATCAGTGAGTCAGGCGGGAGGCAGGATACGCAGTATTTT.

The rearrangement uses TRBV7-3 and TRBJ2-1; no firm D call. Germline V lookup: CDR1 SGHTA, CDR2 FQGTGA. This CDR3 comprises 13 residues. V was clipped by 5 bases and J by 9 bases, with 14 bases between them. The CDR3 DNA follows: TGTGCCAGCAGCCCGACCAACGCGGCTGAGCAGTTCTTC. This codes for CASSPTNAAEQFF.

This clone occurred a few times. J is TRBJ2-3 and V is TRBV11-3; the D gene is possibly TRBD2 (5 bases). Germline CDR1 SGHNT, CDR2 YENEEA. The V gene lost 0 bases and the J gene lost 3 bases, with 13 bases spanning the gap. The CDR3 is made up of 16 amino acids. Written as DNA, the CDR3 is TGTGCCAGCAGCTTAGATCGGGGTATAAGGACAGATACGCAGTATTTT. This gives the protein CASSLDRGIRTDTQYF.